The 10 T cell receptor beta chains below were found in one sample sequenced in a study of cytomegalovirus exposure and HLA in healthy donors. The primer mix had 60 Vbeta and 13 Jbeta primers. The protocol was immunoSEQ multiplex PCR, while the TCRdb copy is restricted to in-frame clones and leaves out a portion. This repertoire shows about 190,000 clones, 79% found once; its top ten account for 1.6%. Sequenced input: PBMCs. The receptor set was obtained from a woman aged 18-29 years in good health and CMV-seronegative.

The DNA for the CDR3 is TGTGCCAGCTCACTGGACTACTCAGATACGCAGTATTTT. Translating gives CASSLDYSDTQYF. This chain connects TRBV18 to TRBJ2-3, with a weak D call TRBD2 (6 bases). Germline lookup yields CDR1 KGHSH and CDR2 LQKENI. This CDR3 region has 13 residues. Trimming removed 4 bases from V and 4 bases from J, with 9 bases in between.

In this sample, this clone turned up a few times. The J gene is TRBJ2-5, the V gene TRBV14; TRBD1 might be the D (6 bases). Germline CDR1 is SGHDN and CDR2 is FVKESK. V shed 6 bases and J shed 5 bases, with 19 bases lying between them. The CDR3 runs 15 residues. CDR3: CASRSTGSVRETQYF. The DNA of the CDR3 is TGTGCCAGCAGGTCTACAGGGAGCGTGCGGGAGACCCAGTACTTC.

The chain employs TRBV5-6 and TRBJ2-2, with D hard to call. The CDR3 has 14 residues. The V end lost 1 base, the J end lost 4 bases, and 8 bases lay between the germline ends. CDR1 and CDR2 from the germline V gene are SGHDT and YYEEEE. Here the CDR3 reads CASSLYRVTGELFF. Here the CDR3 DNA reads TGTGCCAGCAGCTTGTACCGGGTCACCGGGGAGCTGTTTTTT.

This clone was found once. The rearrangement links TRBV7-9 to TRBJ1-5, with D tentatively TRBD1 (6 bases). Germline V gene lookup returns CDR1 SEHNR and CDR2 FQNEAQ (reference sequence). This CDR3 has 15 residues. V lost 5 bases, J lost 4 bases, and 15 bases lay in between. In DNA, the CDR3 is TGTGCCAGCAGCCTTACAGGGCCCCGAAATCAGCCCCAGCATTTT. This translates into CASSLTGPRNQPQHF.

The chain employs TRBV6-5 and TRBJ2-5, with TRBD1 matching over 8 bases. The J call is uncertain, as TRBJ2-7 better fits the DNA end. CDR3 length: 15 residues. The germline V gene encodes CDR1 MNHEY and CDR2 SVGAGI. The CDR3 loop is CASSRQGLLPYEQYF. In DNA, the CDR3 is TGTGCCAGCAGTCGACAGGGGTTGTTACCCTACGAGCAGTACTTC.

The chain employs TRBV4-2 and TRBJ2-2; 7 bases line up with TRBD2. The CDR3 covers 16 residues. Germline CDR1 and CDR2: LGHNA and YNFKEQ. With V trimmed by 1 base and J by 7 bases, 9 bases remained unmatched. The CDR3 spells CASSQGVGGRDGELFF. CDR3 nucleotide sequence: TGTGCCAGCAGCCAAGGAGTGGGAGGGCGAGACGGGGAGCTGTTTTTT.

The chain links TRBV28 to TRBJ2-5; 8 nucleotides agree with TRBD2. CDR3 length equals 15 residues. The V gene's germline CDR1 is MDHEN and CDR2 SYDVKM. After removal of 7 bases from V and 5 bases from J, the junction contained 12 bases not matched to a gene. The CDR3 reads CASTPGGGRTETQYF. The CDR3 bases are TGTGCCAGCACCCCGGGGGGCGGGAGGACCGAGACCCAGTACTTC.

The gene calls are TRBV7-9 and TRBJ2-7; D not certain. CDR1 is SEHNR and CDR2 is FQNEAQ in the germline V gene (reference sequence). V was pared by 6 bases and J by 0 bases, with 12 bases between. The CDR3 runs to 14 residues. As DNA, the CDR3 is TGTGCCAGCAGATACTCGAGGAACTCCTACGAGCAGTACTTC. It specifies CASRYSRNSYEQYF.

J is TRBJ2-3 and V is TRBV19; TRBD1 agrees at 9 bases. The germline gives CDR1 LNHDA, CDR2 SQIVND (reference sequence). This CDR3 spans 16 amino acids. The junction had 8 bases not matched to a gene; V was cut back by 3 bases and J by 4 bases. CDR3 sequence: CASSIDRDRVADTQYF. DNA for the CDR3: TGTGCCAGTAGTATCGACCGGGACAGGGTTGCAGATACGCAGTATTTT.

This clone has only a few counts. This chain connects TRBV7-9 to TRBJ2-3, with 8 bases identical to TRBD1. The CDR3 sequence is 14 residues long. The V gene end was trimmed by 5 bases and the J gene end by 4 bases; junction bases not matched to a gene: 5. Looked up from germline, CDR1 is SEHNR and CDR2 is FQNEAQ (reference sequence). The CDR3 bases are TGTGCCAGCAGCCGGGGACAGGACGCAGATACGCAGTATTTT. Translation: CASSRGQDADTQYF.